These T cell receptor beta chains were read from a single sample in a study of cytomegalovirus exposure and HLA in healthy donors. TCRdb's copy holds only in-frame clones and misses some; the assay was immunoSEQ multiplex PCR. The ten most abundant clones cover approximately 1% of a sample with approximately 110,000 clones. The sample comprised PBMCs. The receptors come from a man between 18 and 35 years old in good health and CMV-seronegative. CDR3s include the opening cysteine and the closing phenylalanine or tryptophan. Fields, in order: V gene, D gene, J gene, CDR3 protein, CDR3 DNA. The D gene is left open where the match is weak.

V: TRBV30; D: -; J: TRBJ1-6; CDR3: CAWIRDKNSPLHF; DNA: TGTGCCTGGATTAGGGACAAGAATTCACCCCTCCACTTT
V: TRBV27; D: TRBD2; J: TRBJ2-7; CDR3: CASSKSGSYYEQYF; DNA: TGTGCCAGCAGTAAGAGCGGGAGCTACTACGAGCAGTACTTC
V: TRBV5-1; D: -; J: TRBJ1-1; CDR3: CASAQQGNTEAFF; DNA: TGCGCCAGCGCACAACAGGGGAACACTGAAGCTTTCTTT
V: TRBV7-9; D: -; J: TRBJ2-2; CDR3: CASSSLINTGELFF; DNA: TGTGCCAGCAGCTCACTCATCAACACCGGGGAGCTGTTTTTT
V: TRBV9; D: TRBD2; J: TRBJ2-1; CDR3: CASSPHLAGGDNEQFF; DNA: TGTGCCAGCAGCCCACACTTAGCGGGGGGGGACAATGAGCAGTTCTTC
V: TRBV5-1; D: -; J: TRBJ2-7; CDR3: CASSPRVGVVKQYF; DNA: TGCGCCAGCAGCCCCCGCGTCGGAGTGGTGAAGCAGTACTTC
V: TRBV5-4; D: TRBD1; J: TRBJ1-1; CDR3: CASSKQQGARTEAFF; DNA: TGTGCCAGCAGCAAACAACAGGGGGCGAGAACTGAAGCTTTCTTT
V: TRBV30; D: TRBD2; J: TRBJ2-1; CDR3: CAWSVWRTSGPSSYNEQFF; DNA: TGTGCCTGGAGTGTATGGAGGACTAGCGGGCCCAGCTCCTACAATGAGCAGTTCTTC
V: TRBV6-5; D: -; J: TRBJ2-7; CDR3: CASSYSGNGEQYF; DNA: TGTGCCAGCAGTTACTCTGGCAACGGGGAGCAGTACTTC
V: TRBV28; D: -; J: TRBJ2-5; CDR3: CASSSFRGAPWETQYF; DNA: TGTGCCAGCAGTTCCTTCCGGGGGGCTCCGTGGGAGACCCAGTACTTC
V: TRBV7-9; D: -; J: TRBJ2-3; CDR3: CASTRGSDTQYF; DNA: TGTGCCAGCACTCGAGGGTCGGACACGCAGTATTTT
V: TRBV6-6; D: -; J: TRBJ1-1; CDR3: CASSYRRAGSTEAFF; DNA: TGTGCCAGCAGTTACCGTAGGGCTGGGAGCACTGAAGCTTTCTTT
V: TRBV6-6; D: TRBD1; J: TRBJ1-2; CDR3: CASSNPGQSNYGYTF; DNA: TGTGCCAGCAGTAACCCGGGACAGTCAAACTATGGCTACACCTTC
V: TRBV30; D: -; J: TRBJ1-2; CDR3: CAWSGRTDDYGYTF; DNA: TGTGCCTGGAGTGGGCGGACAGACGATTATGGCTACACCTTC
V: TRBV27; D: TRBD1; J: TRBJ1-1; CDR3: CASRGQGGTEAFF; DNA: TGTGCCAGCAGAGGACAGGGGGGCACTGAAGCTTTCTTT
V: TRBV18; D: -; J: TRBJ2-1; CDR3: CASSKHAGNEQFF; DNA: TGTGCCAGCTCAAAACACGCCGGGAATGAGCAGTTCTTC
V: TRBV19; D: TRBD1; J: TRBJ1-1; CDR3: CASSRRTGGRGTEAFF; DNA: TGTGCCAGTAGTCGACGAACAGGGGGCAGAGGCACTGAAGCTTTCTTT
V: TRBV30; D: -; J: TRBJ2-1; CDR3: CAWSVTGGNEQFF; DNA: TGTGCCTGGAGTGTAACTGGCGGCAATGAGCAGTTCTTC
V: TRBV9; D: -; J: TRBJ1-2; CDR3: CASSTRQGTMSWGYTF; DNA: TGTGCCAGCAGCACACGGCAGGGGACTATGTCCTGGGGCTACACCTTC
V: TRBV4-1; D: -; J: TRBJ2-1; CDR3: CASSQVGRTYNEQFF; DNA: TGCGCCAGCAGCCAAGTGGGGAGAACCTACAATGAGCAGTTCTTC
V: TRBV11-2; D: -; J: TRBJ2-7; CDR3: CASSLEVATNYEQYF; DNA: TGTGCCAGCAGCTTAGAGGTCGCCACAAACTACGAGCAGTACTTC
V: TRBV7-2; D: -; J: TRBJ1-5; CDR3: CASSFRELLGSNQPQHF; DNA: TGTGCCAGCAGCTTCCGGGAGTTGCTGGGGAGCAATCAGCCCCAGCATTTT
V: TRBV6-1; D: TRBD1; J: TRBJ1-5; CDR3: CASRTGIDQPQHF; DNA: TGTGCCAGCAGGACAGGGATCGATCAGCCCCAGCATTTT
V: TRBV11-3; D: -; J: TRBJ1-1; CDR3: CASSLSEGNTEAFF; DNA: TGTGCCAGCAGCTTAAGCGAGGGGAACACTGAAGCTTTCTTT
V: TRBV6-5; D: TRBD1; J: TRBJ1-4; CDR3: CASSYGTGLNEKLFF; DNA: TGTGCCAGCAGTTACGGGACAGGACTTAATGAAAAACTGTTTTTT
V: TRBV27; D: -; J: TRBJ2-7; CDR3: CASSSHQQGSLYEQYF; DNA: TGTGCCAGCAGTTCACACCAACAGGGTAGCCTCTACGAGCAGTACTTC
V: TRBV7-9; D: -; J: TRBJ2-1; CDR3: CASSLGGTVPGNEQFF; DNA: TGTGCCAGCAGCTTAGGCGGGACAGTCCCTGGGAATGAGCAGTTCTTC
V: TRBV18; D: -; J: TRBJ2-5; CDR3: CASSPLYQETQYF; DNA: TGTGCCAGCTCACCTCTGTACCAAGAGACCCAGTACTTC
V: TRBV5-1; D: TRBD2; J: TRBJ2-3; CDR3: CASSTGTSGLTDTQYF; DNA: TGCGCCAGCAGCACGGGGACTAGCGGCCTCACAGATACGCAGTATTTT
V: TRBV2; D: TRBD1; J: TRBJ1-5; CDR3: CASSGQGASNQPQHF; DNA: TGTGCCAGCAGTGGACAGGGGGCGAGCAATCAGCCCCAGCATTTT
V: TRBV5-6; D: -; J: TRBJ1-5; CDR3: CASSLMGPSYSNQPQHF; DNA: TGTGCCAGCAGCTTGATGGGGCCGTCTTATAGCAATCAGCCCCAGCATTTT
V: TRBV27; D: -; J: TRBJ2-3; CDR3: CASSPRSPLNRVDTQYF; DNA: TGTGCCAGCAGCCCCAGGTCCCCTCTCAACAGGGTCGATACGCAGTATTTT
V: TRBV27; D: TRBD2; J: TRBJ2-1; CDR3: CASSLVLAVPQFF; DNA: TGTGCCAGCAGTTTAGTACTAGCGGTACCGCAGTTCTTC
V: TRBV30; D: TRBD2; J: TRBJ2-7; CDR3: CAWSVRRLAGELEQYF; DNA: TGTGCCTGGAGTGTACGTCGGCTAGCGGGAGAACTCGAGCAGTACTTC
V: TRBV30; D: -; J: TRBJ2-5; CDR3: CAWGPRGGETQYF; DNA: TGTGCCTGGGGTCCTAGGGGAGGAGAGACCCAGTACTTC
V: TRBV7-3; D: -; J: TRBJ1-2; CDR3: CASSLNSNYGYTF; DNA: TGTGCCAGCAGCTTAAACAGCAACTATGGCTACACCTTC
V: TRBV5-1; D: -; J: TRBJ2-7; CDR3: CASREDTSYEQYF; DNA: TGCGCCAGCAGAGAGGACACTTCCTACGAGCAGTACTTC
V: TRBV27; D: TRBD1; J: TRBJ2-7; CDR3: CASSLGSALGQGKGLYYEQYF; DNA: TGTGCCAGCAGTTTAGGGTCAGCTTTGGGACAGGGGAAGGGGTTATACTACGAGCAGTACTTC
V: TRBV30; D: -; J: TRBJ1-5; CDR3: CAWSVGVARQPQHF; DNA: TGTGCCTGGAGTGTCGGTGTGGCCAGGCAGCCCCAGCATTTT
V: TRBV28; D: -; J: TRBJ1-1; CDR3: CASSLATEAFF; DNA: TGTGCCAGCAGTTTGGCCACTGAAGCTTTCTTT
V: TRBV7-9; D: -; J: TRBJ2-4; CDR3: CASSPPGIPKNIQYF; DNA: TGTGCCAGCAGCCCTCCAGGGATTCCCAAAAACATTCAGTACTTC
V: TRBV6-7; D: TRBD1; J: TRBJ1-5; CDR3: CASSYHGGQGYQGWNQPQHF; DNA: TGTGCCAGCAGTTACCACGGGGGACAGGGGTACCAAGGTTGGAATCAGCCCCAGCATTTT
V: TRBV19; D: -; J: TRBJ1-3; CDR3: CASSIRTVSGNTIYF; DNA: TGTGCCAGTAGTATTCGGACAGTCTCTGGAAACACCATATATTTT
V: TRBV19; D: -; J: TRBJ1-5; CDR3: CASTHMYGVSNQPQHF; DNA: TGTGCCAGTACCCACATGTACGGGGTTAGCAATCAGCCCCAGCATTTT
V: TRBV7-8; D: TRBD2; J: TRBJ2-7; CDR3: CASSSGLADEQYF; DNA: TGTGCCAGCAGCTCGGGCCTAGCGGACGAGCAGTACTTC
V: TRBV30; D: -; J: TRBJ1-1; CDR3: CAWSVQGGRSAEAFF; DNA: TGTGCCTGGAGTGTACAAGGGGGAAGAAGCGCTGAAGCTTTCTTT
V: TRBV19; D: TRBD1; J: TRBJ1-5; CDR3: CASTPGGFNQPQHF; DNA: TGTGCCAGTACCCCAGGGGGGTTCAATCAGCCCCAGCATTTT
V: TRBV29-1; D: -; J: TRBJ1-1; CDR3: CSVVRVVSTEAFF; DNA: TGCAGCGTTGTCAGGGTGGTTTCGACTGAAGCTTTCTTT
V: TRBV11-2; D: -; J: TRBJ2-7; CDR3: CASSPISYEQYF; DNA: TGTGCCAGCAGCCCAATCTCCTACGAGCAGTACTTC
V: TRBV28; D: TRBD1; J: TRBJ2-7; CDR3: CASSPSGTGAYEQYF; DNA: TGTGCCAGCAGTCCCTCCGGGACAGGGGCCTACGAGCAGTACTTC
V: TRBV28; D: TRBD1; J: TRBJ2-7; CDR3: CASRTGTGFSYEQYF; DNA: TGTGCCAGCAGGACCGGGACAGGGTTCTCCTACGAGCAGTACTTC
V: TRBV19; D: -; J: TRBJ1-5; CDR3: CASSTGDKWPQHF; DNA: TGTGCCAGTAGTACTGGTGACAAATGGCCCCAGCATTTT
V: TRBV29-1; D: TRBD1; J: TRBJ2-7; CDR3: CSVEASEDRPSYEQYF; DNA: TGCAGCGTTGAAGCATCCGAGGACAGGCCGTCCTACGAGCAGTACTTC